These T cell receptor beta chains were read from a single sample in a study of T cell repertoires in cytomegalovirus infection. Using its own MiXCR run on the reads, TCRdb lists one record per CDR3 protein. This table has about 450,000 distinct CDR3 sequences, about a third appearing once. The sequenced sample was PBMCs. The receptors were sampled from a human donor in good health (CMV status not recorded). Some clones in this sample may be carry-over from other donors' samples. CDR3s include the opening cysteine and the closing phenylalanine or tryptophan. D genes are given only for firm matches. Not all rows give a size; the values are once, few, many and, for expanded clones, a class.

>TRBJ2-7|TRBV6-2/TRBV6-3|14|few|TRBD1
TGTGCCAGCAGTGGGACAGGTCTTCCCTACGAGCAGTACTTC
CASSGTGLPYEQYF
>TRBJ1-1|TRBV4-2|13|NA|TRBD1
TGTGCCAGCAGCCAACCGACAGGGGTCCCTGCTTTCTTT
CASSQPTGVPAFF
>TRBJ1-5|TRBV6-2/TRBV6-3|13|NA|NA
TGTGCCAGCAGTTACTCTGCCGGTCAGCCCCAGCATTTT
CASSYSAGQPQHF
>TRBJ1-6|TRBV7-2|16|NA|NA
TGTGCCAGCAGCTTAGCCCCAGATCCCCTTAATTCACCCCGACACTTT
CASSLAPDPLNSPRHF
>TRBJ1-5|TRBV7-2|15|few|NA
TGTGCCAGCAGCTTAACAGCAAACGGCAATCAGCCCCAGCATTTT
CASSLTANGNQPQHF
>TRBJ2-7|TRBV12-3/TRBV12-4|16|many|TRBD2
TGTGCCAGCAGTCCTGGGACTAGCGGGATTAACTACGAGCAGTACTTC
CASSPGTSGINYEQYF
>TRBJ1-1|TRBV2|12|NA|NA
TGTGCCAGCAGTGAGGGCGTGAACAAAGCTTTCTTT
CASSEGVNKAFF
>TRBJ2-1|TRBV15|15|few|NA
TGTGCCACCAGCAGCAACGAGAGGGATTACAATGAGCAGTTCTTC
CATSSNERDYNEQFF
>TRBJ2-1|TRBV11-3|17|NA|TRBD2
TGTGCCAGCAGCTTTGGTTTCGCTAGCGGGGGGCAGGATGAGCAGTTCTTC
CASSFGFASGGQDEQFF
>TRBJ1-2|TRBV7-9|14|many|NA
TGTGCCAGCAGCCCCCAGAGAGGGGACCGTGGCTACACCTTC
CASSPQRGDRGYTF
>TRBJ2-2|TRBV20-1|14|few|TRBD2
TGCAGTGCCCGGCACGGGGGGGCGGTCGGGGAGCTGTTTTTT
CSARHGGAVGELFF
>TRBJ2-6|TRBV30|14|once|NA
TGTGTCTGGATGGGGGCGGGTGGGGCCAACGTCATGAATTTC
CVWMGAGGANVMNF
>TRBJ2-7|TRBV6-5|15|NA|NA
TGTGCCAGCAGTTCGGCCTGGGGAGCAGCCTACGAGCAGTACTTC
CASSSAWGAAYEQYF
>TRBJ2-2|TRBV7-6|13|many|NA
TGTGCCAGCAGCTTTAAGAACACCGGGGAGCTGTTTTTT
CASSFKNTGELFF
>TRBJ2-3|TRBV7-2|15|many|NA
TGTGCCAGCAGTTTCGACAGGCTGAGCACAGATACGCAGTATTTT
CASSFDRLSTDTQYF
>TRBJ1-1|TRBV7-6|13|NA|TRBD1
TGTGCCAGCAGCACAGGGGGGGACACTGAAGCTTTCTTT
CASSTGGDTEAFF
>TRBJ2-5|TRBV6-1|13|few|NA
TGTGCCAGCACTCTAAGCTACCAAGAGACCCAGTACTTC
CASTLSYQETQYF
>TRBJ1-2|TRBV6-5|14|NA|TRBD1
TGTGCCAGCAGAGGGACAGGGGGGATCTATGGCCACACCTTC
CASRGTGGIYGHTF
>TRBJ2-2|TRBV28|13|NA|NA
TGTGCCAGGCGGGACAGGAACACCGGGGAGCTGTTTTTT
CARRDRNTGELFF
>TRBJ1-2|TRBV7-2|14|many|TRBD1
TGTGCCAGCAGTTCTACGGGGACAGGGTTTGGCTACACCTTC
CASSSTGTGFGYTF
>TRBJ2-2|TRBV11-3|17|NA|TRBD1
TGTGCCAGCAGCTCGGTCAGGGGGCCGGTTGACACCGGGGAGCTGTTTTTT
CASSSVRGPVDTGELFF
>TRBJ1-6|TRBV2|14|NA|TRBD1
TGTGCCAGCTTGGAGAACAGGGGAGGGTCACCCCTCCACTTT
CASLENRGGSPLHF
>TRBJ2-2|TRBV12-3/TRBV12-4|17|few|NA
TGTGCCAGCAGTACCAGGGAGTTGGGGTTGAAGGCCGGGGAGCTGTTTTTT
CASSTRELGLKAGELFF
>TRBJ2-1|TRBV19|14|few|TRBD2
TGTGCCAGTAGTCCGGGACTAGCGATTGATGAGCAGTTCTTC
CASSPGLAIDEQFF
>TRBJ2-2|TRBV7-9|14|NA|NA
TGTGCCAGCAGCCAAGGCCCGGACACCGGGGAGCTGTTTTTT
CASSQGPDTGELFF
>TRBJ1-2|TRBV6-1|14|few|TRBD1
TGTGCCAGCAGCTCGGGACAGGGAAGAATCGGCTACACCTTC
CASSSGQGRIGYTF
>TRBJ2-3|TRBV11-2|17|few|NA
TGTGCCAGCAGCTGGACCCCGGGGGCCTCTAGCACAGATACGCAGTATTTT
CASSWTPGASSTDTQYF
>TRBJ2-5|TRBV18|14|few|TRBD1
TGTGCCAGCTCACCTCTACCAGGGGGAGAGACCCAGTACTTC
CASSPLPGGETQYF
>TRBJ2-1|TRBV4-1|18|NA|NA
TGTGCCAGCAGCCAAGACCTACTGGGGGGGGCTTTTATCGCTGAGCAGTTCTTC
CASSQDLLGGAFIAEQFF
>TRBJ2-4|TRBV19|15|NA|TRBD1
TGTGCCAGTAGTAGGGGACAGTTAGCCAAAAACATTCAGTACTTC
CASSRGQLAKNIQYF
>TRBJ2-3|TRBV11-2|15|NA|TRBD2
TGTGCCAGCAGCTCTAGGGGCGGGGGGGAAGACACGCAGTATTTT
CASSSRGGGEDTQYF